Listed here are 30 T cell receptor beta chains from one sample, sequenced in a study of T cells expressing NK-cell markers. No DNA is given; TCRdb re-called the 5' RACE reads and lists each CDR3 protein once. The sample totals 140,000 or so distinct CDR3 sequences; its top ten clones hold 12%. The sample was blood T cells: a sorted CD56 or NKG2C T cell subset, CD4+ or CD8+ T cells, or bulk PBMC T cells (not recorded which). The receptor set was obtained from a man younger than 30 in good health.

The V gene is TRBV6-2 or TRBV6-3, the J gene TRBJ2-3; TCRdb designates TRBD2, a call that cannot be tested without DNA. CDR1 is MNHEY and CDR2 is SVGEGT in the germline V gene. CDR3 length equals 16 residues. CDR3 sequence: CASSMTSGRSTDTQYF.

The V gene is TRBV10-3, the J gene TRBJ1-2; TCRdb reports TRBD1, a call that lacks DNA to check it against. CDR3 size: 13 residues. Germline CDR1 reads ENHRY; CDR2 reads SYGVKD. The CDR3 here is CAITDGGAYGYTF.

V usage is TRBV6-2 or TRBV6-3 and J usage is TRBJ2-1; TCRdb reports TRBD2, a call that lacks DNA to check it against. This CDR3 region has 14 residues. Germline lookup yields CDR1 MNHEY and CDR2 SVGEGT. The CDR3 spells CASSLASGSLEQFF.

The rearrangement links TRBV12-3 or TRBV12-4 to TRBJ2-5. The CDR3 sequence is 12 residues long. The CDR3 loop reads CASRKDEETQYF.

The J gene is TRBJ2-4, the V gene TRBV5-6; the D call of TRBD2 rests on TCRdb alone, since no DNA is present to check it. CDR1 and CDR2 (germline): SGHDT, YYEEEE. This CDR3 is 14 amino acids long. The CDR3 loop reads CASSFWEEGNIQYF.

This chain's CDR3 is CASSLEADHNEQFF. The V gene is TRBV11-2, the J gene TRBJ2-1. This CDR3 is 14 amino acids long. Germline CDR1 SGHAT, CDR2 FQNNGV. The full variable domain, completed using reference TRBV11-2 and TRBJ2-1, is EAGVAQSPRYKIIEKRQSVAFWCNPISGHATLYWYQQILGQGPKLLIQFQNNGVVDDSQLPKDRFSAERLKGVDSTLKIQPAKLEDSAVYLCASSLEADHNEQFFGPGTRLTVL.

The CDR3: CASSATGTLLPYNEQFF. The V gene is TRBV5-6, the J gene TRBJ2-1; TCRdb's D call, TRBD1, is unchecked because there is no DNA. This CDR3 region has 17 residues. Looked up from germline, CDR1 is SGHDT and CDR2 is YYEEEE.

The CDR3 region is CASSPQGAGVFDTEAFF. The chain recombines TRBV7-2 with TRBJ1-1; no DNA is available, so the TRBD1 call from TCRdb remains unchecked. This CDR3 is built from 17 residues. In germline, CDR1 is SGHTA, CDR2 FQGNSA.

The CDR3 loop is CASSPTSGHGELFF. This chain uses TRBV5-4 with TRBJ2-2; TCRdb's D call, TRBD2, is unchecked because there is no DNA. CDR3 length equals 14 residues. CDR1 is SGHNT and CDR2 is YYREEE in the germline V gene (reference sequence).

The chain is built from TRBV30 and TRBJ2-1. Germline CDR1 and CDR2: GTSNPN and SVGIG (reference sequence). This CDR3 region has 13 residues. The CDR3 is CAWSLMGGDEQFF.

V gene TRBV6-5 combines with J gene TRBJ1-1; TCRdb gives TRBD1 as the D gene, but with no DNA this cannot be confirmed. The CDR3 spans 14 residues. Germline CDR1 and CDR2: MNHEY and SVGAGI. CDR3 loop: CASSYSGGLAEAFF.

J is TRBJ2-2 and V is TRBV29-1; TCRdb proposes TRBD2, but this gene call is untestable without DNA. The CDR3 is 16 amino acids. Looked up from germline, CDR1 is SQVTM and CDR2 is ANQGSEA. The CDR3 loop reads CSVEDPLAGGTGELFF.

The chain is built from TRBV13 and TRBJ2-5; TCRdb picks TRBD1, but there is no DNA to check that call. CDR3 length: 16 amino acids. CDR1 is PRHDT and CDR2 is FYEKMQ in the germline V gene (reference sequence). The CDR3 protein is CASSLAVGLPQETQYF.

V usage is TRBV12-3 or TRBV12-4 and J usage is TRBJ1-4. The CDR3 loop spans 13 amino acids. CDR3 protein: CASSLAPNEKLFF.

V and J are TRBV7-8 and TRBJ1-1. The CDR3 consists of 11 residues. Germline V gene data show CDR1 as SGHVS and CDR2 as FQNEAQ. The CDR3 reads CASSLSGEAFF.

CDR3 in amino acids: CASSFQGIGELFF. This chain joins TRBV7-6 and TRBJ2-2; no DNA is available, so the TRBD1 call from TCRdb remains unchecked. Germline CDR1 is SGHVS and CDR2 is FNYEAQ. This CDR3 has 13 residues. The whole variable domain, remainder taken from reference TRBV7-6 and TRBJ2-2, is GAGVSQSPRYKVTKRGQDVALRCDPISGHVSLYWYRQALGQGPEFLTYFNYEAQQDKSGLPNDRFSAERPEGSISTLTIQRTEQRDSAMYRCASSFQGIGELFFGEGSRLTVL.

CDR3 region: CASSIALASGELFF. The V gene is TRBV19, the J gene TRBJ2-2; TCRdb indicates TRBD2, and absent DNA this call remains unverified. There are 14 residues in the CDR3. Germline V gene sequence: CDR1 LNHDA, CDR2 SQIVND (reference sequence).

The chain has TRBV28 and TRBJ2-5. Germline V gene data show CDR1 as MDHEN and CDR2 as SYDVKM. The CDR3 covers 11 residues. The CDR3 sequence is CASSFFKTQYF.

The V gene is TRBV19, the J gene TRBJ1-5; TCRdb's D call, TRBD1, is unchecked because there is no DNA. The germline V gene has CDR1 LNHDA and CDR2 SQIVND (reference sequence). This CDR3 comprises 15 residues. The CDR3 here is CASSMGQGGNQPQHF. Full variable domain (rest looked up from reference TRBV19 and TRBJ1-5): DGGITQSPKYLFRKEGQNVTLSCEQNLNHDAMYWYRQDPGQGLRLIYYSQIVNDFQKGDIAEGYSVSREKKESFPLTVTSAQKNPTAFYLCASSMGQGGNQPQHFGDGTRLSIL.

V and J are TRBV7-8 and TRBJ2-1; TCRdb's D gene call, TRBD2, goes unchecked for lack of DNA. CDR3 length: 16 residues. CDR1 is SGHVS and CDR2 is FQNEAQ in the germline V gene. The chain's CDR3 is CASSLYYSGAYNEQFF.

J is TRBJ2-2 and V is TRBV12-3 or TRBV12-4; TCRdb reports TRBD1, a call that lacks DNA to check it against. The CDR3 is 15 residues long. The CDR3 loop is CASSSTGEGDGELFF.

The J gene is TRBJ1-3, the V gene TRBV5-5. Per the germline V gene, CDR1 is SGHKS and CDR2 is YYEKEE (reference sequence). The CDR3 sequence is 15 residues long. The chain's CDR3 is CASSLESSSGNTIYF.

The V and J genes are TRBV12-3 or TRBV12-4 and TRBJ2-3; TCRdb lists TRBD2, though no DNA is available to test this call. There are 13 residues in the CDR3. The chain's CDR3 is CASSSPGLETQYF.

The chain is built from TRBV6-1 and TRBJ2-6; TCRdb's D call of TRBD1 is untestable without DNA. The CDR3 is 15 amino acids. CDR1 MNHNS and CDR2 SASEGT come from the germline V gene. The CDR3 here is CASSPTGTGANVLTF.

The chain recombines TRBV3-1 with TRBJ1-2. The CDR3 consists of 16 residues. CDR1 LGHDT and CDR2 YNNKEL come from the germline V gene (reference sequence). The CDR3: CASSQVKGPEWNGYTF.

The chain employs TRBV5-1 and TRBJ2-2; TCRdb selects TRBD1, and the lack of DNA leaves this call unchecked. The CDR3 spans 16 residues. The V gene's germline CDR1 is SGHRS and CDR2 YFSETQ. CDR3 in amino acids: CASSLARSGGPGELFF.

The gene calls are TRBV7-9 and TRBJ1-2. CDR3 length: 13 amino acids. Germline CDR1 and CDR2: SEHNR and FQNEAQ (reference sequence). The CDR3 sequence is CASSAARPDGYTF.

This rearrangement joins TRBV2 to TRBJ2-1; TCRdb lists TRBD2, though no DNA is available to test this call. The CDR3 runs 17 residues. CDR1 and CDR2 (germline): SNHLY, FYNNEI. This CDR3 reads CASNVLAGAPDYNEQFF. Complete variable domain (other parts from reference TRBV2 and TRBJ2-1): EPEVTQTPSHQVTQMGQEVILRCVPISNHLYFYWYRQILGQKVEFLVSFYNNEISEKSEIFDDQFSVERPDGSNFTLKIRSTKLEDSAMYFCASNVLAGAPDYNEQFFGPGTRLTVL.

The chain's CDR3 is CATLGREDNEQFF. V and J are TRBV24-1 and TRBJ2-1; the D gene TCRdb calls, TRBD2, cannot be checked with no DNA. The CDR3 sequence is 13 residues long. Germline V gene lookup returns CDR1 KGHDR and CDR2 SFDVKD.

This chain uses TRBV7-9 with TRBJ2-2; TCRdb proposes TRBD1, but this gene call is untestable without DNA. The CDR3 extends over 15 amino acids. Germline V gives CDR1 SEHNR, CDR2 FQNEAQ (reference sequence). The CDR3 loop is CASSWAERNTGELFF.